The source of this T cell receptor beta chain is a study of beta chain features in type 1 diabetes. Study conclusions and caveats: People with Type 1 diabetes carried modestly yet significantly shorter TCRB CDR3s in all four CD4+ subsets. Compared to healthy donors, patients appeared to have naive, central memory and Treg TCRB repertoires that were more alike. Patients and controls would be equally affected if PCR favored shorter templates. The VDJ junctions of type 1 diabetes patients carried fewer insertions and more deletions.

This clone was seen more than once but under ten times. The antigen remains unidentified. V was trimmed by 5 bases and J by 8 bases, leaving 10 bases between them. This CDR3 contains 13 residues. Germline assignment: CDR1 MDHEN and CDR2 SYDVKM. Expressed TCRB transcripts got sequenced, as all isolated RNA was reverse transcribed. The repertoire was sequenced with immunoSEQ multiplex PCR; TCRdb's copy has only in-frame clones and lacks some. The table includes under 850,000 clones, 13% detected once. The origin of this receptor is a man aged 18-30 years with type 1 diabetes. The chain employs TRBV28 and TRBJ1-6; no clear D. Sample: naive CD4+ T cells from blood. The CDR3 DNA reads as TGTGCCAGCAGTCCGGGGAGGGATTCACCCCTCCACTTT. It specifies CASSPGRDSPLHF.